One sample yielded the 18 T cell receptor beta chains listed below, sequenced in a study of cytomegalovirus exposure and HLA in healthy donors (dated by TCRdb to the late 2010s). The library was made by the immunoSEQ multiplex PCR assay. The multiplex PCR relied on a mix of 60 forward primers for TCR Vbeta segments and 13 reverse primers for TCR Jbeta segments. Entries here come from immuneACCESS through TCRdb and include only in-frame sequences with V and J called. Some clones fail to appear in such tables; in the studies checked, an unresolved V gene covers under half of the shortfall, and the cause of the remainder is unknown. The sample table includes some 130,000 clones. The top ten clones comprise around 1.6% of the sample. Sequencing was done on a sample of PBMCs. The receptors were sampled from a woman aged 40 to 50 in good health and CMV-seropositive.

V and J are TRBV25-1 and TRBJ2-1; 8 positions match TRBD2. The V gene's germline CDR1 is MGHDK and CDR2 SYGVNS. The CDR3 loop spans 17 amino acids. Unmatched junction bases numbered 16, after V lost 10 bases and J lost 2 bases. In nucleotides, the CDR3 is TGTGCCACTCTCCAAGGGCCGGGACTAGGCCCCTACAATGAGCAGTTCTTC. Its protein product is CATLQGPGLGPYNEQFF.

The CDR3 protein is CASSLRAGDYHTDTQYF. The CDR3 region has the DNA TGTGCCAGCAGCTTAAGGGCCGGGGACTACCACACAGATACGCAGTATTTT. J is TRBJ2-3 and V is TRBV13; 7 bases map to TRBD2. CDR3 length: 17 residues. Trimming at V came to 2 bases and at J to 2 bases, leaving 10 bases not matched to a gene. CDR1 is PRHDT, CDR2 FYEKMQ, per germline (reference sequence). Full variable domain (remainder filled in from reference TRBV13 and TRBJ2-3): AAGVIQSPRHLIKEKRETATLKCYPIPRHDTVYWYQQGPGQDPQFLISFYEKMQSDKGSIPDRFSAQQFSDYHSELNMSSLELGDSALYFCASSLRAGDYHTDTQYFGPGTRLTVL.

The chain links TRBV20-1 to TRBJ2-7, with D possibly being TRBD2 (5 bases). CDR3 size: 10 residues. In germline, CDR1 is DFQATT, CDR2 SNEGSKA (reference sequence). V was shortened by 3 bases and J by 6 bases, with 6 bases between the two germline ends. CDR3 nucleotide sequence: TGCAGTGCTAGCGGGGTCGAGCAGTACTTC. Encoded protein: CSASGVEQYF.

This chain uses TRBV29-1 with TRBJ2-1; TRBD2 matches at 7 bases. V trimming: 3 bases; J trimming: 5 bases; junction bases outside the gene matches: 13. CDR3 size: 16 residues. Germline V gene sequence: CDR1 SQVTM, CDR2 ANQGSEA. CDR3 sequence reads: CSVDRFGLAAHNEQFF. For the CDR3, the DNA is TGCAGCGTTGATCGGTTTGGGCTAGCGGCCCACAATGAGCAGTTCTTC.

J is TRBJ1-5 and V is TRBV7-8, with TRBD1 identical over 8 bases. The CDR3 is made up of 14 amino acids. Germline CDR1 reads SGHVS; CDR2 reads FQNEAQ. V trimming: 4 bases; J trimming: 5 bases; junction bases outside the gene matches: 4. CDR3 nucleotides: TGTGCCAGCAGCTCCCGACAGGGGTATCAGCCCCAGCATTTT. Protein product: CASSSRQGYQPQHF.

V is TRBV10-1 and J is TRBJ2-3; D remains ambiguous. The CDR3 has 14 residues. CDR1 is WNHNN and CDR2 is SYGVQD in the germline V gene (reference sequence). V gave up 8 bases and J gave up 0 bases, with 12 bases separating them. The CDR3 sequence is CASQLETSTDTQYF. DNA of the CDR3: TGCGCCAGCCAACTTGAAACTAGCACAGATACGCAGTATTTT.

The V and J genes are TRBV4-3 and TRBJ2-4, with a possible D match to TRBD1 (6 bases). V lost 1 base and J lost 2, with 9 bases in between. Germline CDR1 reads LGHNA; CDR2 reads YSLEER. This CDR3 spans 15 amino acids. The DNA of the CDR3 is TGCGCCAGCAGCCAAGCGAGGGGGACCAAAAACATTCAGTACTTC. Translated, it gives CASSQARGTKNIQYF.

The genes are TRBV30 and TRBJ2-7; D not certain. The germline CDR1 and CDR2 sequences are GTSNPN and SVGIG (reference sequence). CDR3 length equals 11 residues. Trimming removed 1 base from V and 5 bases from J, with 6 bases in between. CDR3 region: CAWSERDEQYF. The CDR3 DNA reads as TGTGCCTGGAGTGAGCGCGACGAGCAGTACTTC.

This chain links TRBV7-8 with TRBJ1-1; maybe TRBD1 (5 bases). Germline CDR1 reads SGHVS; CDR2 reads FQNEAQ. V lost 2 bases and J lost 0, with 16 bases in between. This CDR3 has 17 residues. CDR3 sequence (DNA): TGTGCCAGCAGCTTATTAGCGGGGAGGGGAATGAACACTGAAGCTTTCTTT. As protein: CASSLLAGRGMNTEAFF.

The chain has TRBV9 and TRBJ2-5, with 9 bases matching TRBD2. Per germline, CDR1 SGDLS and CDR2 YYNGEE. The V and J ends lost 0 bases and 7 bases, in that order; junction bases with no gene match: 7. The CDR3 consists of 15 residues. CDR3 amino acids: CASSVASGEGGTQYF. As DNA, the CDR3 is TGTGCCAGCAGCGTAGCTAGCGGGGAGGGGGGGACCCAGTACTTC. The full variable domain, in which reference TRBV9 and TRBJ2-5 provide the parts outside the CDR3, is DSGVTQTPKHLITATGQRVTLRCSPRSGDLSVYWYQQSLDQGLQFLIQYYNGEERAKGNILERFSAQQFPDLHSELNLSSLELGDSALYFCASSVASGEGGTQYFGPGTRLLVL.

The rearrangement uses TRBV18 and TRBJ1-4, with 10 bases identical to TRBD1. Looked up from germline, CDR1 is KGHSH and CDR2 is LQKENI. Trimming cost V 4 bases and J 10 bases; bases outside gene matches: 6. This CDR3 is built from 14 residues. CDR3 coding DNA: TGTGCCAGCTCACTTGACCGGGACAGGGGAAAACTGTTTTTT. As protein: CASSLDRDRGKLFF.

The chain links TRBV19 to TRBJ2-5, with D possibly matching TRBD2 (6 bases). Germline CDR1 reads LNHDA; CDR2 reads SQIVND (reference sequence). V dropped 2 bases and J dropped 5 bases, with 12 bases sitting between them. There are 14 residues in the CDR3. The CDR3 is CASSIPQRAETQYF. In DNA, the CDR3 is TGTGCCAGTAGTATACCCCAGCGGGCGGAGACCCAGTACTTC.

The chain is built from TRBV10-3 and TRBJ2-7; D might be TRBD1 (5 bases). Trimming stripped 3 bases from V and 5 bases from J, with 11 bases between. Germline values: CDR1 ENHRY, CDR2 SYGVKD. CDR3 length: 13 amino acids. This chain's CDR3 is CAISDGQGHEQYF. Written as DNA, the CDR3 is TGTGCCATCAGTGACGGGCAGGGCCACGAGCAGTACTTC.

In the case of this clone: Other DNA sequences in this specimen translate into the identical CDR3. V and J are TRBV5-6 and TRBJ2-3; 7 positions match TRBD1. J lost 0 bases, V lost 4 bases, and 2 bases had no gene match. Germline CDR1 SGHDT, CDR2 YYEEEE. The CDR3 consists of 14 residues. Here the CDR3 reads CASSLGQSTDTQYF. DNA of the CDR3: TGTGCCAGCAGCCTGGGACAGAGCACAGATACGCAGTATTTT.

V gene TRBV2 combines with J gene TRBJ2-1; 10 nucleotides agree with TRBD2. The CDR3 totals 16 residues. In germline, CDR1 is SNHLY, CDR2 FYNNEI. V lost 6 bases, J lost 0 bases, and 5 bases stayed unmatched. The CDR3 sequence is CASRGASGSSYNEQFF. DNA of the CDR3: TGTGCCAGCAGGGGCGCTAGCGGGAGCTCCTACAATGAGCAGTTCTTC.

This chain joins TRBV6-1 and TRBJ1-1; D not resolved. CDR1 and CDR2 from the germline V gene are MNHNS and SASEGT. The CDR3 sequence is 15 residues long. Trimming cost V 2 bases and J 0 bases, with 10 bases left between them. Written as DNA, the CDR3 is TGTGCCAGCAGTGAACGTCGGGGAATGAACACTGAAGCTTTCTTT. It codes for CASSERRGMNTEAFF.

The V and J genes are TRBV10-3 and TRBJ2-3; TRBD2 aligns across 15 bases. The CDR3 loop spans 16 amino acids. After removal of 10 bases from V and 2 bases from J, the junction contained 7 bases not matched to a gene. CDR1 ENHRY and CDR2 SYGVKD come from the germline V gene. CDR3 bases: TGTGCCACCAGAAGGACTAGCGGGGGGGACACAGATACGCAGTATTTT. This gives the protein CATRRTSGGDTDTQYF.

This sequence joins TRBV7-8 and TRBJ1-1; a possible D gene is TRBD1 (5 bases). The CDR3 spans 11 residues. Germline assignment: CDR1 SGHVS and CDR2 FQNEAQ. With 10 bases removed from V and 7 bases from J, the gap between germline ends came to 13 bases. The chain's CDR3 is CATTWGLEAFF. The DNA of the CDR3 is TGTGCCACTACCTGGGGCCTTGAAGCTTTCTTT.